This T cell receptor beta chain appears in the sequencing data of a study of response to subunit inactivated influenza vaccine. Overall study results and limits: Researchers suggested that each seasonal influenza vaccination recruits few new T cells.

Using its own MiXCR run on the RT-PCR reads, TCRdb lists one record per CDR3 protein. Among about 650,000 distinct CDR3 sequences, approximately 14% were seen once, and the ten largest hold around a tenth. Germline loops: CDR1 SGHDT, CDR2 YYEEEE. V lost 3 bases and J lost 4; bases outside the gene matches: 4. The CDR3 has 15 amino acids. A remark on this clonotype: Antigen unknown.

The V call is TRBV5-6, the J call TRBJ1-3; 10 positions match TRBD1. Specimen: PBMCs from blood, collected 11 to 12 days after vaccination. The sequence was obtained from a man aged 45-60 years who received an inactivated influenza vaccine. CDR3: CASSSDRGRGNTIYF. CDR3 nucleotide sequence: TGTGCCAGCAGCTCTGACAGGGGGCGAGGAAACACCATATATTTT.